These 23 T cell receptor beta chains came from one sample sequenced in a study of CD8+CD57+ T cells in acquired aplastic anemia. CDR3 and TCR beta VDJ profiling relied on genomic DNA as the template. MiXCR was run by TCRdb on the reads, yielding one entry per CDR3 protein. The sample has 120,000 or so distinct CDR3 sequences, 40% seen once; the top ten hold 2.6%. All sequencing subjects had displayed CD8+CD57+ cell expansion on flow cytometry. Sample: sorted CD4+, CD8+, or CD8+CD57+ T cells (not recorded which) from PBMCs. The source is a human donor with aplastic anemia.

In the case of this clonotype: This clone may be a read error of a much larger clone one base away. The chain combines TRBV6-1 with TRBJ1-3; D gene unclear. The germline CDR1 and CDR2 sequences are MNHNS and SASEGT. CDR3 length: 14 residues. CDR3 sequence: CASSEVAAGSTIYF. The CDR3 nucleotides read TGTGCCAGCAGTGAAGTTGCAGCCGGAAGCACCATATATTTT.

The chain recombines TRBV28 with TRBJ2-7; 12 bases are a match to TRBD1. CDR1 and CDR2 from the germline V gene are MDHEN and SYDVKM. The CDR3 totals 16 residues. The V gene end was trimmed by 6 bases and the J gene end by 3 bases; junction bases not matched to a gene: 9. Here the CDR3 DNA reads TGTGCCAGCAGCGCGGGACAGGGGGCTTTGGTCTACGAGCAGTACTTC. Encoded protein: CASSAGQGALVYEQYF.

The chain carries TRBV19 and TRBJ1-1; 7 nucleotides agree with TRBD1. The junction had 8 bases not matched to a gene; V was cut back by 6 bases and J by 4 bases. Germline V lookup: CDR1 LNHDA, CDR2 SQIVND (reference sequence). The CDR3 consists of 14 residues. In DNA, the CDR3 is TGTGCCAGTAGGAAGAGGGGGCACGGCACTGAAGCTTTCTTT. This sequence encodes CASRKRGHGTEAFF. The entire variable domain, with the rest obtained from reference TRBV19 and TRBJ1-1, is as follows: DGGITQSPKYLFRKEGQNVTLSCEQNLNHDAMYWYRQDPGQGLRLIYYSQIVNDFQKGDIAEGYSVSREKKESFPLTVTSAQKNPTAFYLCASRKRGHGTEAFFGQGTRLTVV.

For this clonotype: A much more abundant neighbour one base away suggests this may be a read error. The chain employs TRBV9 and TRBJ1-3, with D unclear. The CDR3 length is 14 residues. Germline CDR1 SGDLS, CDR2 YYNGEE. The V end lost 3 bases, the J end lost 0 bases, and 7 bases lay between the germline ends. CDR3 bases: TGTGCCAGCAGCGCTAAGACCTCTGGAAACACCATATATTTT. It yields the protein CASSAKTSGNTIYF.

The chain carries TRBV2 and TRBJ1-2; D ambiguous. The V and J ends lost 1 base and 3 bases respectively, with 9 bases between them. The CDR3 loop spans 14 amino acids. Germline V gives CDR1 SNHLY, CDR2 FYNNEI. The CDR3 region is CASSEVQVDYGYTF. The DNA of the CDR3 is TGTGCCAGCAGTGAAGTCCAGGTGGACTATGGCTACACCTTC.

This clonotype turned up a few times. A much larger clone lies a single base off, so this may be a read error. The CDR3 sequence: CAISEEKPSFYEQYF. The CDR3 DNA reads as TGTGCCATCAGTGAAGAGAAACCGTCGTTCTACGAGCAGTACTTC. The V gene is TRBV10-3, the J gene TRBJ2-7; D gene ambiguous. Germline lookup yields CDR1 ENHRY and CDR2 SYGVKD. The CDR3 contains 15 residues. Trimming shortened V by 3 bases and J by 3 bases, and 15 bases separated the two germline ends.

This clonotype was picked up many times. The V call is TRBV20-1, the J call TRBJ2-7; the D gene could be TRBD1 or TRBD2 (5 bases each). Germline lookup yields CDR1 DFQATT and CDR2 SNEGSKA (reference sequence). CDR3 length: 15 residues. Deletions cut 6 bases from V and 7 bases from J, with 25 bases between. The CDR3 loop reads CSAPHSGGPGWEQYF. DNA for the CDR3: TGCAGTGCACCCCACAGTGGGGGACCTGGGTGGGAGCAGTACTTC.

In this sample, this clonotype turned up many times. This chain connects TRBV6-2 or TRBV6-3 to TRBJ1-1; D might be TRBD1 (5 bases). Trimming left V 0 bases short and J 5 bases short, with 10 bases between. Germline V CDR1 and CDR2: MNHEY, SVGEGT. This CDR3 has 14 residues. CDR3 residues: CASSYSDSLTEAFF. CDR3 in DNA: TGTGCCAGCAGTTACTCTGACAGCCTGACTGAAGCTTTCTTT.

There are many counts of this clonotype. Mismatch with germline at one junction end may stem from a read error. The rearrangement links TRBV7-9 to TRBJ2-1; 7 positions match TRBD2. Looked up from germline, CDR1 is SEHNR and CDR2 is FQNEAQ (reference sequence). This CDR3 spans 15 amino acids. CDR3 sequence (DNA): TGTGCCAGCAGTTTAGATGGACTAGGGGACAATGAGCAGTTCTTC. It yields the protein CASSLDGLGDNEQFF.

This clonotype was observed a single time. V usage is TRBV7-8 and J usage is TRBJ2-7, with a possible D match to TRBD2 (5 bases). The germline CDR1 and CDR2 sequences are SGHVS and FQNEAQ. CDR3 size: 12 residues. V was trimmed by 4 bases and J by 6 bases, leaving 10 bases between them. As DNA, the CDR3 is TGTGCCAGCAGCTGGACTTTTGGCGAGCAGTACTTC. Translating gives CASSWTFGEQYF.

This chain joins TRBV12-3 or TRBV12-4 and TRBJ2-3; TRBD2 aligns across 13 bases. The J segment lost 1 base and the V segment lost 3 bases, leaving 1 base of the junction unmatched. This CDR3 region has 16 residues. The CDR3 sequence: CASSFGLAGGTDTQYF. DNA of the CDR3: TGTGCCAGCAGTTTCGGACTAGCGGGGGGCACAGATACGCAGTATTTT.

This clonotype was seen only a few times. This could be a read error, since a much larger clone is one nucleotide away. The chain couples TRBV24-1 to TRBJ2-2; TRBD2 matches at 7 bases. CDR1 KGHDR and CDR2 SFDVKD come from the germline V gene. This CDR3 contains 16 residues. The CDR3 reads CATSPPSAGVAGELLF. CDR3 in DNA: TGTGCCACCAGCCCCCCTTCGGCGGGGGTTGCCGGGGAGCTGCTTTTT.

The chain carries TRBV5-6 and TRBJ1-2; TRBD1 might be the D (6 bases). This CDR3 contains 14 residues. Germline CDR1 SGHDT, CDR2 YYEEEE. Trimming removed 8 bases at V and 8 bases at J, with 22 bases between. CDR3 DNA sequence: TGTGCCAGTAGTATCGGGGGGGCGGGGCCCGGCTACACCTTC. This encodes CASSIGGAGPGYTF.

V is TRBV3-2 and J is TRBJ1-1; TRBD1 reflects the table's D call only, with no check against the DNA. TRBV3-2 is assigned pseudogene status. The CDR3 extends over 14 amino acids. The CDR3 sequence: CASRQQGLGTEAFF. CDR3 sequence (DNA): TGTGCCAGTCGTCAACAGGGGTTAGGCACTGAAGCTTTCTTT.

This clonotype was recorded many times. The rearrangement uses TRBV19 and TRBJ2-5; 7 positions agree with TRBD2. This CDR3 region has 16 residues. V lost 10 bases, J lost 5 bases, and 19 bases stayed unmatched. CDR1 and CDR2 from the germline V gene are LNHDA and SQIVND (reference sequence). The CDR3 is CATRRWGSGEVETQYF. The CDR3 coding sequence is TGTGCCACCCGCCGCTGGGGGAGCGGGGAGGTGGAGACCCAGTACTTC.

The chain couples TRBV27 to TRBJ1-2; a weak D match, TRBD1 (5 bases). V shed 6 bases and J shed 4 bases, with 15 bases lying between them. Looked up from germline, CDR1 is MNHEY and CDR2 is SMNVEV (reference sequence). The CDR3 runs 14 residues. CDR3 region: CASSYSRQSYGYTF. CDR3 coding DNA: TGTGCCAGCAGCTACAGTAGACAGAGCTATGGCTACACCTTC.

This clonotype occurred many times. This chain links TRBV19 with TRBJ2-1; 10 nucleotides match TRBD2. This CDR3 has 15 amino acids. V shed 2 bases and J 9 bases; nucleotides not matched to a gene: 7. CDR1 is LNHDA and CDR2 is SQIVND in the germline V gene (reference sequence). The CDR3 reads CASSIKSGGAGEQFF. The CDR3, as DNA: TGTGCCAGTAGTATAAAAAGCGGGGGGGCCGGTGAGCAGTTCTTC.

This chain links TRBV19 with TRBJ2-7, with D uncertain. Trimming stripped 6 bases from V and 0 bases from J, with 9 bases between. CDR1 is LNHDA, CDR2 SQIVND, per germline (reference sequence). The CDR3 is made up of 13 amino acids. The chain's CDR3 is CASRSPLSYEQYF. The CDR3 nucleotides read TGTGCCAGTAGATCCCCGCTCTCCTACGAGCAGTACTTC.

About this clonotype: This could be a read error, since a much larger clone is one nucleotide away. CDR3 DNA sequence: TGTGCCAGCAGCCCACGTCGGACAGTGAGCACTGAAGCTTTCTTT. Translated: CASSPRRTVSTEAFF. This chain connects TRBV5-6 to TRBJ1-1, with D possibly TRBD1 on 6 matching bases. The CDR3 spans 15 residues. The germline gives CDR1 SGHDT, CDR2 YYEEEE. V lost 4 bases to trimming and J lost 4 bases, with 17 bases between them.

This clonotype has just one count. V and J are TRBV29-1 and TRBJ2-5; D is possibly TRBD1 (5 bases). The CDR3 contains 13 residues. V was trimmed by 5 bases and J by 1 base, leaving 11 bases between them. Germline V gene sequence: CDR1 SQVTM, CDR2 ANQGSEA. The CDR3 DNA follows: TGCAGCGTTACTGGGGCAGTCCAAGAGACCCAGTACTTC. Its translation is CSVTGAVQETQYF.

Here the CDR3 reads CASWGGTGNSPLHF. The CDR3 DNA reads as TGTGCCAGCTGGGGGGGGACAGGGAATTCACCCCTCCACTTT. The rearrangement joins TRBV2 to TRBJ1-6, with TRBD1 matching over 9 bases. V gave up 8 bases and J gave up 7 bases; unmatched junction bases: 6. CDR3 length: 14 amino acids. CDR1 and CDR2 from the germline V gene are SNHLY and FYNNEI. The full variable domain, rest sourced from reference TRBV2 and TRBJ1-6, is EPEVTQTPSHQVTQMGQEVILRCVPISNHLYFYWYRQILGQKVEFLVSFYNNEISEKSEIFDDQFSVERPDGSNFTLKIRSTKLEDSAMYFCASWGGTGNSPLHFGNGTRLTVT.

This clonotype was counted at least ten times. The chain joins TRBV19 to TRBJ1-1, with D tentatively TRBD1 (6 bases). The CDR3 has 15 residues. CDR1 and CDR2 (germline): LNHDA, SQIVND (reference sequence). V shed 5 bases and J shed 1 base, with 14 bases lying between them. CDR3 nucleotide sequence: TGTGCCAGTAGTTTCTTGACAGGAACGAACACTGAAGCTTTCTTT. Protein product: CASSFLTGTNTEAFF.

The chain uses TRBV7-2 and TRBJ1-2, with D possibly being TRBD1 (6 bases). Trimming removed 3 bases at V and 7 bases at J, with 18 bases between. Germline CDR1 and CDR2: SGHTA and FQGNSA. CDR3 size: 15 residues. The CDR3 sequence: CASSLSNGGELGYTF. As DNA, the CDR3 is TGTGCCAGCAGCTTGAGCAACGGGGGCGAGCTTGGCTACACCTTC.